This passage covers 13 T cell receptor beta chains from one sample sequenced in a study of cytomegalovirus exposure and HLA in healthy donors. The study ran its PCR with 60 Vbeta and 13 Jbeta primers. TCRdb's table, derived via immunoSEQ multiplex PCR, lists solely in-frame clones and lacks some. The sample contains about 120,000 clones, 80% of which appear only once. What was sequenced was PBMCs. These receptor sequences come from a female donor in good health and CMV-seropositive.

This clone is a singleton in its sample. The CDR3 DNA reads TGCAGCGTAGGAGACTCTGGAAACACCATATATTTT. It translates to CSVGDSGNTIYF. The chain joins TRBV29-1 to TRBJ1-3; D is uncertain. Trimming removed 6 bases at V and 0 bases at J, with 6 bases between. Germline lookup yields CDR1 SQVTM and CDR2 ANQGSEA. This CDR3 has 12 residues.

The chain recombines TRBV28 with TRBJ2-5; 8 nucleotides agree with TRBD1. Germline V gene sequence: CDR1 MDHEN, CDR2 SYDVKM. The CDR3 is 14 amino acids. The V segment lost 1 base and the J segment 10 bases; nucleotides outside the gene matches: 8. The DNA for the CDR3 is TGTGCCAGCAGTTTATTCCTGGCAGGGGGCTTCCAGTACTTC. Protein product: CASSLFLAGGFQYF.

The gene calls are TRBV19 and TRBJ2-7, with D perhaps TRBD2 (5 bases). Germline loops: CDR1 LNHDA, CDR2 SQIVND (reference sequence). Trimming took off 5 bases at V and 3 bases at J, with 17 bases between the two ends. This CDR3 has 15 amino acids. DNA of the CDR3: TGTGCCAGTAGTCTTACTGGGCCGGGGTTCTACGAGCAGTACTTC. This codes for CASSLTGPGFYEQYF.

This clone was seen more than once but under ten times. V and J are TRBV6-1 and TRBJ1-5; 7 nucleotides align to TRBD1. The germline V gene encodes CDR1 MNHNS and CDR2 SASEGT. The CDR3 has 16 residues. The V gene end was trimmed by 4 bases and the J gene end by 0 bases; junction bases not matched to a gene: 6. The CDR3 sequence is CASSAQTGSSNQPQHF. CDR3 nucleotides: TGTGCCAGCAGTGCCCAGACAGGGAGTAGCAATCAGCCCCAGCATTTT.

The V and J genes are TRBV4-3 and TRBJ1-6, with D perhaps matching TRBD1 (6 bases). Germline V gene sequence: CDR1 LGHNA, CDR2 YSLEER. The length of the CDR3 is 15 residues. The V end was cut by 0 bases, the J end by 6 bases, with 9 bases between. The CDR3 DNA sequence: TGCGCCAGCAGCCAAGATGGACAGTCTAATTCACCCCTCCACTTT. It encodes CASSQDGQSNSPLHF.

The J gene is TRBJ2-2, the V gene TRBV10-3; 7 positions match TRBD2. The V segment lost 7 bases and the J segment 5 bases; nucleotides outside the gene matches: 4. The germline V gene has CDR1 ENHRY and CDR2 SYGVKD. The CDR3 length is 13 residues. CDR3 region: CAINRRGTGELFF. DNA of the CDR3: TGTGCCATCAACAGGCGGGGGACCGGGGAGCTGTTTTTT.

V and J are TRBV2 and TRBJ1-3, with TRBD1 as a possible D gene (5 bases). The CDR3 is 15 residues long. Between the trimmed V and J ends, which lost 2 bases and 4 bases, there was a span of 12 bases. The germline V gene has CDR1 SNHLY and CDR2 FYNNEI. CDR3 bases: TGTGCCAGCAGTGAACCGCGGGGGAGAGGAAACACCATATATTTT. Protein product: CASSEPRGRGNTIYF.

The chain is built from TRBV19 and TRBJ1-1; TRBD1 aligns across 9 bases. The germline CDR1 and CDR2 sequences are LNHDA and SQIVND (reference sequence). The CDR3 covers 17 residues. The V gene end was trimmed by 4 bases and the J gene end by 1 base; junction bases not matched to a gene: 10. The CDR3 bases are TGTGCCAGTAGTACCGGGACAGGGACCCAGGGGAACACTGAAGCTTTCTTT. Encoded protein: CASSTGTGTQGNTEAFF. Complete variable domain (other parts from reference TRBV19 and TRBJ1-1): DGGITQSPKYLFRKEGQNVTLSCEQNLNHDAMYWYRQDPGQGLRLIYYSQIVNDFQKGDIAEGYSVSREKKESFPLTVTSAQKNPTAFYLCASSTGTGTQGNTEAFFGQGTRLTVV.

This clone was recorded only once. This rearrangement joins TRBV11-2 to TRBJ2-7; the D gene is possibly TRBD2 (5 bases). V lost 5 bases, J lost 4 bases, and 15 bases lay in between. Looked up from germline, CDR1 is SGHAT and CDR2 is FQNNGV. This CDR3 has 14 amino acids. DNA for the CDR3: TGTGCCAGCAGCCGCTTCATCGGCGGGTACGAGCAGTACTTC. Residues: CASSRFIGGYEQYF.

There are a few counts of this clone. The genes are TRBV6-5 and TRBJ1-1; weak D call: TRBD1 (5 bases). The germline V gene has CDR1 MNHEY and CDR2 SVGAGI. The CDR3 extends over 16 amino acids. With 0 bases removed from V and 0 bases from J, the gap between germline ends came to 11 bases. For the CDR3, the DNA is TGTGCCAGCAGTTACTCGAAGGGCAGGGTGAACACTGAAGCTTTCTTT. This codes for CASSYSKGRVNTEAFF.

This clone was picked up a small number of times. The genes are TRBV7-9 and TRBJ1-2, with 7 bases that match TRBD1. The V gene end was trimmed by 1 base and the J gene end by 4 bases; junction bases not matched to a gene: 3. The germline CDR1 and CDR2 sequences are SEHNR and FQNEAQ (reference sequence). CDR3 length: 14 residues. The CDR3 protein is CASSLEAGGYGYTF. The CDR3 coding sequence is TGTGCCAGCAGCTTAGAGGCAGGGGGCTATGGCTACACCTTC.

The CDR3 here is CASRPREVLETQYF. CDR3 sequence (DNA): TGTGCCAGCAGACCTCGCGAGGTGCTCGAGACCCAGTACTTC. This chain connects TRBV2 to TRBJ2-5; D gene unclear. V dropped 6 bases and J dropped 5 bases, with 16 bases sitting between them. The CDR3 runs to 14 residues. CDR1 and CDR2 (germline): SNHLY, FYNNEI.

This clone was counted a single time. The chain is built from TRBV30 and TRBJ2-2, with TRBD2 identical over 9 bases. This CDR3 contains 16 residues. In germline, CDR1 is GTSNPN, CDR2 SVGIG (reference sequence). Trimming at V came to 0 bases and at J to 4 bases, leaving 6 bases not matched to a gene. The CDR3 DNA is TGTGCCTGGAGTGTAAGGACTAGCGTCACCACCGGGGAGCTGTTTTTT. Translation: CAWSVRTSVTTGELFF.